Listed below are T cell receptor beta chains from one sample, sequenced in a study of regulatory T cells in long-lasting Graves disease. TCRdb reanalysed the multiplex PCR reads using MiXCR and keeps one entry per CDR3 protein. The data contain 350,000 to 450,000 distinct CDR3 sequences, less than 25% of them singletons. The sample consisted of peripheral blood mononuclear cells (PBMCs), taken when the disease was refractory, from a patient treated with antithyroid drugs. Receptors were obtained from a female donor with Graves disease. Both conserved end residues are part of each CDR3. D genes are given only for firm matches. Clone size is stated in some rows and not others, as once, few, many or a class when expanded.

CDR3: CASTPWGRDTGELFF
DNA: TGTGCCAGCACCCCCTGGGGCAGGGACACCGGGGAGCTGTTTTTT
D: .
J: TRBJ2-2
size: .
V: TRBV7-2

CDR3: CSVDSGGGAFF
DNA: TGCAGCGTTGACTCGGGGGGGGGAGCTTTCTTT
D: .
J: TRBJ1-1
size: .
V: TRBV29-1

CDR3: CASSLDQVRTGELFF
DNA: TGCGCCAGCAGCTTGGACCAGGTTAGGACCGGGGAGCTGTTTTTT
D: .
J: TRBJ2-2
size: many
V: TRBV5-1

CDR3: CSGRQVRGAEAFF
DNA: TGCAGCGGAAGACAGGTCCGGGGCGCTGAAGCTTTCTTT
D: .
J: TRBJ1-1
size: few
V: TRBV29-1

CDR3: CASSWGREQYF
DNA: TGTGCCAGCTCCTGGGGGAGGGAGCAGTACTTC
D: .
J: TRBJ2-7
size: many
V: TRBV18

CDR3: CASSFLLDEQFF
DNA: TGTGCCAGCAGTTTTTTGCTCGATGAGCAGTTCTTC
D: .
J: TRBJ2-1
size: .
V: TRBV12-3/TRBV12-4

CDR3: CASSVPGLAGGETQYF
DNA: TGTGCCAGCAGCGTACCGGGACTAGCGGGAGGAGAGACCCAGTACTTC
D: TRBD2
J: TRBJ2-5
size: .
V: TRBV5-8

CDR3: CASALTSGMYNEQFF
DNA: TGTGCCAGCGCCTTGACTAGCGGAATGTACAATGAGCAGTTCTTC
D: TRBD2
J: TRBJ2-1
size: many
V: TRBV27

CDR3: CARSKHRGSYGYTF
DNA: TGTGCCAGGAGCAAACACAGGGGAAGCTATGGCTACACCTTC
D: TRBD1
J: TRBJ1-2
size: .
V: TRBV14

CDR3: CASSQAAHNYGYTF
DNA: TGTGCCAGCAGCCAAGCTGCACATAACTATGGCTACACCTTC
D: .
J: TRBJ1-2
size: many
V: TRBV3-1

CDR3: CASSRLMTNTGELFF
DNA: TGTGCCAGCAGTCGCCTCATGACGAACACCGGGGAGCTGTTTTTT
D: .
J: TRBJ2-2
size: once
V: TRBV6-2/TRBV6-3

CDR3: CASSLKTGSGSGANVLTF
DNA: TGCGCCAGCAGCCTTAAGACAGGGTCGGGCTCTGGGGCCAACGTCCTGACTTTC
D: TRBD1
J: TRBJ2-6
size: few
V: TRBV4-1

CDR3: CASSLTTGGATKNIQYF
DNA: TGTGCCAGCAGCCTGACAACAGGGGGCGCGACCAAAAACATTCAGTACTTC
D: TRBD1
J: TRBJ2-4
size: many
V: TRBV3-1

CDR3: CASSPGQGAKETQYF
DNA: TGTGCCAGCAGCCCCGGACAGGGGGCGAAGGAGACCCAGTACTTC
D: TRBD1
J: TRBJ2-5
size: .
V: TRBV11-2

CDR3: CASSWGSGRPYNEQFF
DNA: TGCGCCAGCAGCTGGGGAAGCGGGAGGCCCTACAATGAGCAGTTCTTC
D: TRBD2
J: TRBJ2-1
size: few
V: TRBV5-1

CDR3: CSASNTGAFF
DNA: TGCAGCGCCTCGAACACTGGAGCTTTCTTT
D: .
J: TRBJ1-1
size: .
V: TRBV29-1

CDR3: CASSYLGLQETQYF
DNA: TGTGCCAGCAGTTACCTTGGGCTTCAAGAGACCCAGTACTTC
D: .
J: TRBJ2-5
size: .
V: TRBV6-9

CDR3: CASSYPLGQGEAVTEAFF
DNA: TGTGCCAGCAGTTACCCACTCGGACAGGGTGAGGCCGTGACTGAAGCTTTCTTT
D: TRBD1
J: TRBJ1-1
size: many
V: TRBV6-2/TRBV6-3

CDR3: CASSSASKGTEAFF
DNA: TGTGCCAGCAGCTCTGCCTCCAAGGGGACTGAAGCTTTCTTT
D: .
J: TRBJ1-1
size: .
V: TRBV6-2/TRBV6-3

CDR3: CASGQDLGNTIYF
DNA: TGTGCCAGCGGACAAGACCTTGGAAACACCATATATTTT
D: .
J: TRBJ1-3
size: .
V: TRBV7-9

CDR3: CASSETPFTYEQYF
DNA: TGTGCCAGCTCTGAAACGCCATTCACCTACGAGCAGTACTTC
D: .
J: TRBJ2-7
size: few
V: TRBV6-1

CDR3: CASSLVAQGKAFF
DNA: TGTGCCAGCAGCTTAGTGGCCCAGGGAAAAGCTTTCTTT
D: .
J: TRBJ1-1
size: .
V: TRBV7-2

CDR3: CASSFDRGYGYTF
DNA: TGTGCCAGCAGCTTTGACAGGGGCTATGGCTACACCTTC
D: TRBD1
J: TRBJ1-2
size: many
V: TRBV11-2

CDR3: CSVDELAGGSYNEQFF
DNA: TGCAGCGTTGATGAACTAGCGGGAGGCTCCTACAATGAGCAGTTCTTC
D: TRBD2
J: TRBJ2-1
size: .
V: TRBV29-1

CDR3: CASSSRETQYF
DNA: TGTGCCAGCAGTTCCCGGGAGACCCAGTACTTC
D: .
J: TRBJ2-5
size: many
V: TRBV12-3/TRBV12-4

CDR3: CASSNGQDQETQYF
DNA: TGTGCCAGCAGCAACGGACAGGATCAAGAGACCCAGTACTTC
D: TRBD1
J: TRBJ2-5
size: many
V: TRBV7-3

CDR3: CAWTPSAVNTGELFF
DNA: TGTGCCTGGACCCCATCGGCCGTAAACACCGGGGAGCTGTTTTTT
D: .
J: TRBJ2-2
size: .
V: TRBV30

CDR3: CASGFHGTPKNTGELFF
DNA: TGTGCTAGTGGTTTTCATGGGACACCAAAGAACACCGGGGAGCTGTTTTTT
D: .
J: TRBJ2-2
size: many
V: TRBV12-5

CDR3: CASSVFSGSTGELFF
DNA: TGTGCCAGTAGTGTGTTTAGCGGGAGTACCGGGGAGCTGTTTTTT
D: TRBD2
J: TRBJ2-2
size: few
V: TRBV19

CDR3: CASSEAGGGASNQPQHF
DNA: TGTGCCAGCAGTGAAGCTGGAGGGGGCGCAAGCAATCAGCCCCAGCATTTT
D: TRBD1
J: TRBJ1-5
size: many
V: TRBV6-1

CDR3: CASSPGRSLEETQYF
DNA: TGTGCCAGCAGTCCAGGACGGTCATTGGAAGAGACCCAGTACTTC
D: .
J: TRBJ2-5
size: many
V: TRBV6-1

CDR3: CASSSGLQIQEAQYF
DNA: TGTGCCAGCAGTTCAGGACTACAAATTCAAGAGGCCCAGTACTTC
D: .
J: TRBJ2-5
size: .
V: TRBV6-5

CDR3: CASSPPPVRWDLGNEQFF
DNA: TGTGCCAGCAGTCCCCCACCTGTAAGGTGGGACCTGGGCAATGAGCAGTTCTTC
D: .
J: TRBJ2-1
size: .
V: TRBV28

CDR3: CASKKTLNTGELFF
DNA: TGTGCCAGCAAAAAAACATTGAACACCGGGGAGCTGTTTTTT
D: .
J: TRBJ2-2
size: many
V: TRBV5-5

CDR3: CASGQGAFF
DNA: TGTGCCAGTGGGCAAGGAGCTTTCTTT
D: .
J: TRBJ1-1
size: .
V: TRBV2

CDR3: CASSSRGSGSTDTQYF
DNA: TGTGCCAGCAGTTCCAGGGGGAGCGGGAGCACAGATACGCAGTATTTT
D: .
J: TRBJ2-3
size: few
V: TRBV27

CDR3: CASSLGGTLLETQYF
DNA: TGTGCCAGCAGCTTAGGCGGGACCCTGCTCGAGACCCAGTACTTC
D: .
J: TRBJ2-5
size: few
V: TRBV7-9

CDR3: CASSPVGEETQYF
DNA: TGTGCCAGCAGCCCGGTGGGGGAAGAGACCCAGTACTTC
D: .
J: TRBJ2-5
size: .
V: TRBV7-9

CDR3: CASSLGDRDQETQYF
DNA: TGTGCCAGCAGCTTAGGGGACAGGGACCAAGAGACCCAGTACTTC
D: TRBD1
J: TRBJ2-5
size: many
V: TRBV7-2

CDR3: CASSLRGQGAGQPQHF
DNA: TGTGCCAGCAGTTTGAGAGGTCAGGGGGCAGGTCAGCCCCAGCATTTT
D: TRBD1
J: TRBJ1-5
size: many
V: TRBV12-3/TRBV12-4

CDR3: CASSLDWTGGYGYTF
DNA: TGTGCCAGCAGCTTGGATTGGACAGGGGGCTATGGCTACACCTTC
D: TRBD1
J: TRBJ1-2
size: .
V: TRBV7-2

CDR3: CASRLDRAPYEQYF
DNA: TGTGCCAGCCGTTTGGACAGGGCCCCCTACGAGCAGTACTTC
D: TRBD1
J: TRBJ2-7
size: many
V: TRBV28

CDR3: CSSGTSGQETQYF
DNA: TGCAGTTCCGGGACTAGCGGCCAAGAGACCCAGTACTTC
D: TRBD2
J: TRBJ2-5
size: many
V: TRBV20-1

CDR3: CASSQYPEETGYGYTF
DNA: TGTGCCAGCAGCCAATACCCAGAAGAGACAGGGTATGGCTACACCTTC
D: TRBD1
J: TRBJ1-2
size: once
V: TRBV4-2

CDR3: CASSESREDYEQYF
DNA: TGTGCCAGCAGTGAATCGAGGGAGGACTACGAGCAGTACTTC
D: .
J: TRBJ2-7
size: few
V: TRBV25-1

CDR3: CASSWKADYEQYF
DNA: TGTGCCAGCAGTTGGAAGGCAGATTACGAGCAGTACTTC
D: .
J: TRBJ2-7
size: few
V: TRBV6-9

CDR3: CATVPGQAEQYF
DNA: TGTGCCACCGTCCCGGGACAGGCCGAGCAGTACTTC
D: TRBD1
J: TRBJ2-7
size: .
V: TRBV24-1

CDR3: CSVLGGWGYTF
DNA: TGCAGCGTTCTCGGGGGATGGGGCTACACCTTC
D: .
J: TRBJ1-2
size: .
V: TRBV29-1

CDR3: CASSQTSRAIGHEQFF
DNA: TGCGCCAGCAGCCAGACTTCGCGGGCTATAGGACATGAGCAGTTCTTC
D: .
J: TRBJ2-1
size: .
V: TRBV5-1

CDR3: CASSLGYNKNIQYF
DNA: TGTGCCAGCAGCTTGGGTTACAACAAAAACATTCAGTACTTC
D: .
J: TRBJ2-4
size: few
V: TRBV5-5

CDR3: CASSLMDTYEQYF
DNA: TGCGCCAGCAGCTTGATGGATACCTACGAGCAGTACTTC
D: .
J: TRBJ2-7
size: many
V: TRBV5-1

CDR3: CSASPWKTSYEQYF
DNA: TGCAGTGCTAGTCCTTGGAAGACCTCCTACGAGCAGTACTTC
D: .
J: TRBJ2-7
size: .
V: TRBV20-1

CDR3: CASSLGQGLKETQYF
DNA: TGTGCCAGCAGTTTAGGCCAGGGACTGAAAGAGACCCAGTACTTC
D: .
J: TRBJ2-5
size: many
V: TRBV12-3/TRBV12-4

CDR3: CASSYAGTGELFF
DNA: TGTGCCAGCAGTTACGCAGGGACCGGGGAGCTGTTTTTT
D: .
J: TRBJ2-2
size: few
V: TRBV6-5

CDR3: CASRLEGRTEAFF
DNA: TGTGCCAGCAGGCTTGAGGGGAGGACTGAAGCTTTCTTT
D: .
J: TRBJ1-1
size: .
V: TRBV3-1

CDR3: CASSLFRAPGSTSGSGEQYF
DNA: TGTGCCAGCAGTTTATTTCGGGCTCCCGGGTCGACTAGCGGGAGTGGCGAGCAGTACTTC
D: TRBD2
J: TRBJ2-7
size: many
V: TRBV28

CDR3: CSAIGGSTQYF
DNA: TGCAGTGCTATTGGCGGATCGACCCAGTACTTC
D: .
J: TRBJ2-5
size: many
V: TRBV20-1

CDR3: CASSPGPAGNQPQHF
DNA: TGTGCCAGTAGTCCGGGCCCAGCGGGCAATCAGCCCCAGCATTTT
D: .
J: TRBJ1-5
size: .
V: TRBV19